Below, 5 T cell receptor beta chains from the same sample are listed, as sequenced in a study of identical twins. One entry per CDR3 protein results from TCRdb running MiXCR on the 5' RACE reads. The sample includes some 300,000 distinct CDR3 sequences, roughly an eighth of them seen just once. The data were also submitted as part of a second study, on yellow fever vaccine responses in identical twins.

Sequenced: CD8+ T cells sorted from blood. Every receptor here comes from a woman aged 18-30 years in good health.

There are many counts of this clonotype. The chain joins TRBV4-2 to TRBJ2-3; D is possibly TRBD1 (5 bases). V lost 1 base and J 2 bases, leaving 13 bases between the germline ends. The CDR3 is made up of 16 amino acids. Germline V CDR1 and CDR2: LGHNA, YNFKEQ. The CDR3 nucleotides read TGTGCCAGCAGCCAAGGGCTGGACACCTACACAGATACGCAGTATTTT. It is translated as CASSQGLDTYTDTQYF.

There are a few counts of this clonotype. The V gene is TRBV25-1, the J gene TRBJ2-7; D perhaps matches TRBD1 (5 bases). This CDR3 has 14 residues. Germline V gene sequence: CDR1 MGHDK, CDR2 SYGVNS. Trimming removed 6 bases at V and 3 bases at J, with 15 bases between. CDR3 loop: CASSAIGAVYEQYF. Here the CDR3 DNA reads TGTGCCAGCAGCGCCATAGGGGCTGTCTACGAGCAGTACTTC.

The chain couples TRBV11-2 to TRBJ2-3; D is possibly TRBD2 (5 bases). V lost 0 bases and J lost 0, with 10 bases in between. This CDR3 comprises 16 residues. Germline V CDR1 and CDR2: SGHAT, FQNNGV. The CDR3 is CASSLEVAGSTDTQYF. As DNA, the CDR3 is TGTGCCAGCAGCTTAGAGGTTGCGGGTAGCACAGATACGCAGTATTTT. Together with reference TRBV11-2 and TRBJ2-3, the CDR3 gives the full variable domain: EAGVAQSPRYKIIEKRQSVAFWCNPISGHATLYWYQQILGQGPKLLIQFQNNGVVDDSQLPKDRFSAERLKGVDSTLKIQPAKLEDSAVYLCASSLEVAGSTDTQYFGPGTRLTVL.

The sample holds a few counts of this clonotype. The chain joins TRBV29-1 to TRBJ2-3; D gene unclear. With 3 bases removed from V and 4 bases from J, the gap between germline ends came to 8 bases. CDR1 is SQVTM, CDR2 ANQGSEA, per germline. The CDR3 sequence is 12 residues long. The CDR3, as DNA: TGCAGCGTTGAGGCCCCTTCAGATACGCAGTATTTT. Protein product: CSVEAPSDTQYF.

The chain uses TRBV20-1 and TRBJ2-7; D unresolved. There are 10 residues in the CDR3. The V end lost 5 bases, the J end lost 4 bases, and 6 bases lay between the germline ends. Germline loops: CDR1 DFQATT, CDR2 SNEGSKA (reference sequence). The CDR3: CSAGLYEQYV. CDR3 nucleotide sequence: TGCAGTGCTGGCTTATACGAGCAGTACGTC.